Given below is one T cell receptor (beta chain) in context. This record comes from a study of blood T cell repertoires in COVID-19. TCRdb's copy holds only in-frame clones and misses some; the assay was immunoSEQ multiplex PCR. This sample carries under 300,000 clones, roughly 87% of them seen once, and the ten largest clones take 1%. The CDR3 spans 15 residues. CDR1 and CDR2 from the germline V gene are SGHDN and FVKESK. Trimming took off 0 bases at V and 4 bases at J, with 12 bases between the two ends. V gene TRBV14 combines with J gene TRBJ1-2, with D possibly matching TRBD1 (6 bases). Sequences were obtained from PBMCs or T cells enriched from blood (not recorded which). The TCR originated in a woman in her 30s who had recovered from COVID-19. The CDR3 protein is CASSQDRGGGYGYTF. In DNA form, the CDR3 reads TGTGCCAGCAGCCAAGATCGAGGGGGGGGCTATGGCTACACCTTC. The whole variable domain, remainder taken from reference TRBV14 and TRBJ1-2, is EAGVTQFPSHSVIEKGQTVTLRCDPISGHDNLYWYRRVMGKEIKFLLHFVKESKQDESGMPNNRFLAERTGGTYSTLKVQPAELEDSGVYFCASSQDRGGGYGYTFGSGTRLTVV.